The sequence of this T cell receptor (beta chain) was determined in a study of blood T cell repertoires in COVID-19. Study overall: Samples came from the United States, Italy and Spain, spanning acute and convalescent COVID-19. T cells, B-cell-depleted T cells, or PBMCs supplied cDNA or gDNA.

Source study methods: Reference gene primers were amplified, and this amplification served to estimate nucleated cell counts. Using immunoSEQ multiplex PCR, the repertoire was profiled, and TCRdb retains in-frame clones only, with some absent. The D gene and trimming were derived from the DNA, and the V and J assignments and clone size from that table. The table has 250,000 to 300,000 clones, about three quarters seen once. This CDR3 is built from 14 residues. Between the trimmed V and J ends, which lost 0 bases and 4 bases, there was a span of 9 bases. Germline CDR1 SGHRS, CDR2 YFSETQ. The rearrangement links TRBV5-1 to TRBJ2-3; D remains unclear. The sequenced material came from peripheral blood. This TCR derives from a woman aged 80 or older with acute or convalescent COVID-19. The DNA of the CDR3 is TGCGCCAGCAGCTTGGCTCTAGTCCCAGATACGCAGTATTTT. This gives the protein CASSLALVPDTQYF.